These T cell receptor beta chains were read from a single sample in a study of read filtering for tumor transcriptome and immune sequencing. TCRdb re-called the reads through MiXCR, storing one row per CDR3 protein. This sample has about 47,000 distinct CDR3 sequences, with over 9.5% found just once. The sequenced sample was a population of CD138-negative cells sorted from bone marrow. The receptors originated from a donor at least 40 years old with multiple myeloma. Both conserved end residues are part of each CDR3. Fields, in order: D gene, clone size, J gene, V gene, CDR3 DNA, CDR3 protein. The D gene is left open where the match is weak. The size field is filled for only some rows; it gives once, few, many or a size class.

d_call: TRBD2
clone_size: once
j_call: TRBJ2-3
v_call: TRBV20-1
cdr3_nt: TGCAGTGCTAGAGTTTGGGGTAGCGGGAGCACAGATACGCAGTATTTT
cdr3_aa: CSARVWGSGSTDTQYF

d_call: .
clone_size: many
j_call: TRBJ2-5
v_call: TRBV28
cdr3_nt: TGTGCCAGCAGTTTTTGGGGGCGGGAAGAGACCCAGTACTTC
cdr3_aa: CASSFWGREETQYF

d_call: .
clone_size: many
j_call: TRBJ1-5
v_call: TRBV30
cdr3_nt: TGTGCCTGGAGCGATCTTTCTAATCAGCCCCAGCATTTT
cdr3_aa: CAWSDLSNQPQHF

d_call: .
clone_size: many
j_call: TRBJ2-3
v_call: TRBV20-1
cdr3_nt: TGCAGTGCTAGAGACCTCTCGAGCACAGATACGCAGTATTTT
cdr3_aa: CSARDLSSTDTQYF

d_call: .
clone_size: few
j_call: TRBJ1-1
v_call: TRBV4-1
cdr3_nt: TGCGCCAGCAGCCAAGATTGGGATGTTGGACGGAAAGCTTTCTTT
cdr3_aa: CASSQDWDVGRKAFF

d_call: TRBD2
clone_size: many
j_call: TRBJ2-7
v_call: TRBV6-5
cdr3_nt: TGTGCCAGCAGTCCGTTGACTAGCGGGGCTAGCTCCTACGAGCAGTACTTC
cdr3_aa: CASSPLTSGASSYEQYF

d_call: .
clone_size: .
j_call: TRBJ2-7
v_call: TRBV6-5
cdr3_nt: TGTGCCAGCAGACTCCTTTTTGGGCACGAGCAGTACTTC
cdr3_aa: CASRLLFGHEQYF

d_call: TRBD2
clone_size: .
j_call: TRBJ2-1
v_call: TRBV29-1
cdr3_nt: TGCAGCGTTCTTTCGCGACTAGCGGGGATCTACAATGAGCAGTTCTTC
cdr3_aa: CSVLSRLAGIYNEQFF

d_call: .
clone_size: many
j_call: TRBJ2-3
v_call: TRBV6-5
cdr3_nt: TGTGCCAGCACCCCTCGGCGACGGATTACCACAGATACGCAGTATTTT
cdr3_aa: CASTPRRRITTDTQYF

d_call: TRBD1
clone_size: .
j_call: TRBJ2-1
v_call: TRBV28
cdr3_nt: TGTGCCAGCGGTTTACACACAGGGGGCTACAATGAGCAGTTCTTC
cdr3_aa: CASGLHTGGYNEQFF

d_call: TRBD1
clone_size: many
j_call: TRBJ2-5
v_call: TRBV13
cdr3_nt: TGTGCCAGCAGCTTAGAGGGGACAGGCGTGACCCAGTACTTC
cdr3_aa: CASSLEGTGVTQYF

d_call: TRBD2
clone_size: many
j_call: TRBJ2-3
v_call: TRBV29-1
cdr3_nt: TGCAGCGTTCTTCCGGGACTAGCGGGAGGTACAGATACGCAGTATTTT
cdr3_aa: CSVLPGLAGGTDTQYF

d_call: .
clone_size: many
j_call: TRBJ2-4
v_call: TRBV2
cdr3_nt: TGTGCCAGCAGTGATGGCCCTACTGAGACGTTAGCCAAAAACATTCAGTACTTC
cdr3_aa: CASSDGPTETLAKNIQYF

d_call: .
clone_size: many
j_call: TRBJ2-5
v_call: TRBV5-1
cdr3_nt: TGCGCCAGCAGCCCTACCCACAGTGGAGAGACCCAGTACTTC
cdr3_aa: CASSPTHSGETQYF

d_call: TRBD2
clone_size: .
j_call: TRBJ2-1
v_call: TRBV6-2/TRBV6-3
cdr3_nt: TGTGCCAGCGGTTACTCCCGACTAGCGGGAGGATCCTACAATGAGCGGTTCTTC
cdr3_aa: CASGYSRLAGGSYNERFF

d_call: .
clone_size: many
j_call: TRBJ2-5
v_call: TRBV10-1
cdr3_nt: TGCGCCAGCAGTGAACCCGGTAGCGGCGAAGGAGAGACCCAGTACTTC
cdr3_aa: CASSEPGSGEGETQYF

d_call: .
clone_size: many
j_call: TRBJ1-4
v_call: TRBV23-1
cdr3_nt: TGCGCCAGCACTAAAACCTGGGGTGAAAAACTGTTTTTT
cdr3_aa: CASTKTWGEKLFF